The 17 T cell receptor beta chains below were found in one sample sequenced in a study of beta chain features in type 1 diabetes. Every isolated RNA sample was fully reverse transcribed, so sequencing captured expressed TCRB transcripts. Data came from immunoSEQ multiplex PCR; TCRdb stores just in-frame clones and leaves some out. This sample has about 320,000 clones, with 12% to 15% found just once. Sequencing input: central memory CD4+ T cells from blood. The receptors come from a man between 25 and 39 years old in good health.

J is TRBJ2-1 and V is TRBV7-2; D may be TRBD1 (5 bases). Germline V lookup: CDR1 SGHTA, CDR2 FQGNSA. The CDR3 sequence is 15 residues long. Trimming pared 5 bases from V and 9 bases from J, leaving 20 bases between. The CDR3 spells CASSRRPGGATEQFF. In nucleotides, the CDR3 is TGTGCCAGCAGCCGTAGGCCCGGTGGGGCCACTGAGCAGTTCTTC.

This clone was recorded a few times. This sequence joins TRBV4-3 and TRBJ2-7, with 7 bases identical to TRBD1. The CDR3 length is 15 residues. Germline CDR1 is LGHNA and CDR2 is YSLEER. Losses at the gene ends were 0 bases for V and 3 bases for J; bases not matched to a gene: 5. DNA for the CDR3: TGCGCCAGCAGCCAAGATCCCGGGACAGTCTACGAGCAGTACTTC. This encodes CASSQDPGTVYEQYF.

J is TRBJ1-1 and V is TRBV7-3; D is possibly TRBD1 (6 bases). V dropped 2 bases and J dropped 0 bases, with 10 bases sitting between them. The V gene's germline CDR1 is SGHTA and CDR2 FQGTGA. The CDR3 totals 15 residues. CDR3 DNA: TGTGCCAGCAGCTTACTCGACAGGATGAACACTGAAGCTTTCTTT. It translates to CASSLLDRMNTEAFF.

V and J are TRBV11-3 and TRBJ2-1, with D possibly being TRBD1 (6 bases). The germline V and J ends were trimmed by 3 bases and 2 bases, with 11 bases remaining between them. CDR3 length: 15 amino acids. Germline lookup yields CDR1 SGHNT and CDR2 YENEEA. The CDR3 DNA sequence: TGTGCCAGCAGCTTTAGGGGGAGTACCTACAATGAGCAGTTCTTC. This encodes CASSFRGSTYNEQFF.

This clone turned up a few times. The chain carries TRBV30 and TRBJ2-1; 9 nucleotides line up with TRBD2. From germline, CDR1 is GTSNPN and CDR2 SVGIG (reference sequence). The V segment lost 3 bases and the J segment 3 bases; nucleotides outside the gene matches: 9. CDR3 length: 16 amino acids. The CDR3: CAWRRVAGAVYNEQFF. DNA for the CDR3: TGTGCCTGGAGGCGGGTAGCGGGGGCGGTCTACAATGAGCAGTTCTTC.

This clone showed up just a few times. The CDR3 protein is CASSMGGQGTQYF. CDR3 bases: TGTGCCAGTAGTATGGGGGGACAGGGGACCCAGTACTTC. The chain combines TRBV19 with TRBJ2-5; 9 bases align to TRBD1. Looked up from germline, CDR1 is LNHDA and CDR2 is SQIVND (reference sequence). V was pared by 3 bases and J by 7 bases, with 3 bases of the junction left unmatched. The CDR3 spans 13 residues.

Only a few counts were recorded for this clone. The CDR3 reads CASGSFSPQHF. CDR3 in DNA: TGTGCCAGTGGATCTTTTTCCCCCCAGCATTTT. This chain connects TRBV19 to TRBJ1-5; D is ambiguous. Trimming removed 8 bases at V and 10 bases at J, with 12 bases between. Germline CDR1 LNHDA, CDR2 SQIVND (reference sequence). This CDR3 is built from 11 residues.

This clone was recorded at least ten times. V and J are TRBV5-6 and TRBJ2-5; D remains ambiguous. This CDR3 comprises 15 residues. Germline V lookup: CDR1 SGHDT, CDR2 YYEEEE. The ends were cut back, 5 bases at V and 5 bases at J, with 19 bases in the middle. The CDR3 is CASRAGYSRWETQYF. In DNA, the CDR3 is TGTGCCAGCAGGGCTGGCTATTCTCGGTGGGAGACCCAGTACTTC. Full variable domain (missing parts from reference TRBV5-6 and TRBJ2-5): DAGVTQSPTHLIKTRGQQVTLRCSPKSGHDTVSWYQQALGQGPQFIFQYYEEEERQRGNFPDRFSGHQFPNYSSELNVNALLLGDSALYLCASRAGYSRWETQYFGPGTRLLVL.

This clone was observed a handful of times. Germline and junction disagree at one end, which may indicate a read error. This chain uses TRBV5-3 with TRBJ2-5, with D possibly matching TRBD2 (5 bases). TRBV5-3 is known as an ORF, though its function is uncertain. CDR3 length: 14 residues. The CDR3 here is CASSLSLRGETQYF. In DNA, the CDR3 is TGTGCCAGCAGCTTGAGTCTCCGGGGAGAGACCCAGTACTTC.

In DNA form, the CDR3 reads TGTGCCAGCAGTGTGGGGTGGGAGACCCAGTACTTC. This gives the protein CASSVGWETQYF. V gene TRBV2 combines with J gene TRBJ2-5, with no clear D. Germline CDR1 reads SNHLY; CDR2 reads FYNNEI. The CDR3 runs to 12 residues. The V end was cut by 4 bases, the J end by 5 bases, with 8 bases between. Full variable domain (outside the CDR3, taken from reference TRBV2 and TRBJ2-5): EPEVTQTPSHQVTQMGQEVILRCVPISNHLYFYWYRQILGQKVEFLVSFYNNEISEKSEIFDDQFSVERPDGSNFTLKIRSTKLEDSAMYFCASSVGWETQYFGPGTRLLVL.

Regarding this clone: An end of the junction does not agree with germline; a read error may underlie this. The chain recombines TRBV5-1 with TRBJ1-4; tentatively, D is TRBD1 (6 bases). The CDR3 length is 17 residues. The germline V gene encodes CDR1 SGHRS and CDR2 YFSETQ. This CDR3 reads CASSRTGQTSINGKLFF. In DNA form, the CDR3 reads TGCGCCAGCAGCCGAACCGGACAGACTTCAATTAATGGAAAACTGTTTTTT.

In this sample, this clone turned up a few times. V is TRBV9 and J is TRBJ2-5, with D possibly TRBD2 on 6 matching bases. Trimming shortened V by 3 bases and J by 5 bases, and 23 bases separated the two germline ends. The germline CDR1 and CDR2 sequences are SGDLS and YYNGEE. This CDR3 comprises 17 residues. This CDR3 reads CASSADYKPGLEETQYF. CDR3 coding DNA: TGTGCCAGCAGCGCGGACTATAAACCAGGTCTTGAGGAGACCCAGTACTTC. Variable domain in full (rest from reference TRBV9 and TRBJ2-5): DSGVTQTPKHLITATGQRVTLRCSPRSGDLSVYWYQQSLDQGLQFLIQYYNGEERAKGNILERFSAQQFPDLHSELNLSSLELGDSALYFCASSADYKPGLEETQYFGPGTRLLVL.

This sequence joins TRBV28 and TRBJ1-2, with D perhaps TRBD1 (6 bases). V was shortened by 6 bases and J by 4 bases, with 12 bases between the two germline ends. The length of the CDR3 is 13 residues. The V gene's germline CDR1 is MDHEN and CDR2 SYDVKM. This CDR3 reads CASRDSVFYGYTF. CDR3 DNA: TGTGCCAGCAGGGACAGTGTCTTCTATGGCTACACCTTC.

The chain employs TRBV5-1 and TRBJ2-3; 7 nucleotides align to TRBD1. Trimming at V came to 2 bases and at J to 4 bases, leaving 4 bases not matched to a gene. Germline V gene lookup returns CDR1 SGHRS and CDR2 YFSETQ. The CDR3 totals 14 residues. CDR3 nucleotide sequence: TGCGCCAGCAGCTTCGGACAGGAAGCAGATACGCAGTATTTT. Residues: CASSFGQEADTQYF.

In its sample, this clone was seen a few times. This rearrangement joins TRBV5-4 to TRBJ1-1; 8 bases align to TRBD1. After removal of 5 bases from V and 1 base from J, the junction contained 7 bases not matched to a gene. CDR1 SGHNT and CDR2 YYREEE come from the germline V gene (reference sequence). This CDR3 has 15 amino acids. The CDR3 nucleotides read TGTGCCAGCAGTCGTGGACAGGGAGAGAACACTGAAGCTTTCTTT. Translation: CASSRGQGENTEAFF.

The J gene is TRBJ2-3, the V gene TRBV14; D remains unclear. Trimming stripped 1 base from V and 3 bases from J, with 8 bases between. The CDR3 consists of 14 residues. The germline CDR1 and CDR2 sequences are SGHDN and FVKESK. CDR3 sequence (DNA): TGTGCCAGCAGCCAAGGGCAGAGAACAGATACGCAGTATTTT. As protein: CASSQGQRTDTQYF.

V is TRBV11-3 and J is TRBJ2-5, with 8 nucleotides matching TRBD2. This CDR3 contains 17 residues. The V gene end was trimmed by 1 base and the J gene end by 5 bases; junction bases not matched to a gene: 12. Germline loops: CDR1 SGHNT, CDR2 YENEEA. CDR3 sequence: CASSLVLSGSLSETQYF. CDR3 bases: TGTGCCAGCAGCTTAGTGTTAAGCGGGAGTTTGTCGGAGACCCAGTACTTC. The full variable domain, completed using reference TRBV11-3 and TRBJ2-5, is EAGVVQSPRYKIIEKKQPVAFWCNPISGHNTLYWYLQNLGQGPELLIRYENEEAVDDSQLPKDRFSAERLKGVDSTLKIQPAELGDSAVYLCASSLVLSGSLSETQYFGPGTRLLVL.